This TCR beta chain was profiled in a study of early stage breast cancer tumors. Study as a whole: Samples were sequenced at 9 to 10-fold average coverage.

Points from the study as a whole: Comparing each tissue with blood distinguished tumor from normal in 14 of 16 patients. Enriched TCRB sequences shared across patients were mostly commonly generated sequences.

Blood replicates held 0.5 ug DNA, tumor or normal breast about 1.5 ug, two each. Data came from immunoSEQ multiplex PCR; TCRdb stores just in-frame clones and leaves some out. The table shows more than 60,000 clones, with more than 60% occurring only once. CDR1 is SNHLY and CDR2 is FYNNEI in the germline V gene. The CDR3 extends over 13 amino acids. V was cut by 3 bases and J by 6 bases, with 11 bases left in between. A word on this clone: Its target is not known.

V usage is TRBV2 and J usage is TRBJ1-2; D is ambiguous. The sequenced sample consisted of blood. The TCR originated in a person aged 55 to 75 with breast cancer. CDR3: CASSDAGIDGYTF. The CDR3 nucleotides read TGTGCCAGCAGTGATGCCGGGATAGATGGCTACACCTTC.